The source of this T cell receptor beta chain is a study of T-cell reconstitution after alpha-beta-depleted transplantation in children. Preparing the TCRbeta library involved the use of unique molecular identifiers. From the PCR reads, TCRdb called clonotypes with MiXCR, one entry per CDR3 protein. Found here are roughly 300,000 distinct CDR3 sequences, more than 8% of them singletons; the top ten hold about a tenth. The CDR3 is 15 residues long. Trimming shortened V by 1 base and J by 0 bases, and 8 bases separated the two germline ends. Germline V gene lookup returns CDR1 SGHVS and CDR2 FQNEAQ. This clonotype was obtained from a human donor who donated a stem cell graft to a child with SCID. The V gene is TRBV7-8, the J gene TRBJ2-3; D is uncertain. Sequencing was performed on PBMCs from the stem cell graft donor, taken from the stem cell graft. The DNA of the CDR3 is TGTGCCAGCAGCTTAGACCCCTCTAGCACAGATACGCAGTATTTT. It is translated as CASSLDPSSTDTQYF.